There are a few counts of the clone carrying this T cell receptor beta chain. Generated by immunoSEQ multiplex PCR, the TCRdb table keeps only in-frame clones and is missing some. The table records about 21,000 clones, about 60% of them present only once. This entry is derived from a study of graft-versus-host responses after intestinal transplantation. Whole-study context: The transplants performed in recipients were multivisceral, liver-intestinal, or isolated intestinal. After anti-thymocyte globulin induction, recipients took tacrolimus and steroids for 2 to 3 years.

Germline assignment: CDR1 SGHRS and CDR2 YFSETQ. This CDR3 spans 14 amino acids. The trim removed 4 bases at V and 5 bases at J, leaving 9 bases unmatched. The study's findings and limits: The study associated peak circulating GvH clone levels with early post-transplant HvG declines.

Responder CD3+CD4+ and CD3+CD8+ cells that were proliferating and CFSE-low were sorted after the reaction. This chain joins TRBV5-1 and TRBJ2-7, with TRBD1 matching over 7 bases. This clonotype originated in a human patient who received an intestinal transplant. The starting material was alloreactive CD4+ T cells from a mixed lymphocyte reaction culture, obtained before intestinal transplant. The subset is: CFSE-low proliferating T cells sorted from roughly six-day pre-transplant mixed lymphocyte reaction (GvH or HvG direction). The CDR3 here is CASSGGRGLDEQYF. CDR3 DNA sequence: TGCGCCAGCAGCGGGGGCAGGGGGTTAGACGAGCAGTACTTC.